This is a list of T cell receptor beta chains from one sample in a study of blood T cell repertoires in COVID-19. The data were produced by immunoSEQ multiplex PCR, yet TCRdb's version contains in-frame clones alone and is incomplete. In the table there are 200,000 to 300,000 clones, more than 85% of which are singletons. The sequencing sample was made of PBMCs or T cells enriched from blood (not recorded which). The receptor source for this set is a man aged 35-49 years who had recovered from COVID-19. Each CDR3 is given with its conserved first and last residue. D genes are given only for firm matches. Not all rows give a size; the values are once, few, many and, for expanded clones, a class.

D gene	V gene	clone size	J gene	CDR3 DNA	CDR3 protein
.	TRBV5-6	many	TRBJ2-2	TGTGCCAGCAGCCCCATACCGGACACCGGGGAGCTGTTTTTT	CASSPIPDTGELFF
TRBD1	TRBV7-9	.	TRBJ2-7	TGTGCCAGCAGCTGGAACAGGGGTTCCTACGAGCAGTACTTC	CASSWNRGSYEQYF
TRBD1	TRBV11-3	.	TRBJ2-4	TGTGCCAGCAGCTTAGGAGCGGGGACAGGGGACTTTCCCAAAAACATTCAGTACTTC	CASSLGAGTGDFPKNIQYF
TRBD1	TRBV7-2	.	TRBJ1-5	TGTGCCAGCAGCTTTGGACAGGTTAGCAATCAGCCCCAGCATTTT	CASSFGQVSNQPQHF
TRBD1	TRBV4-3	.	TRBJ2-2	TGCGCCAGCAGCCAAGTTCTAGGGGGCCACACCGGGGAGCTGTTTTTT	CASSQVLGGHTGELFF
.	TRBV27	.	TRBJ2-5	TGTGCCAGCAGTTGGCAGGGGCGTTGGGGTGAGACCCAGTACTTC	CASSWQGRWGETQYF
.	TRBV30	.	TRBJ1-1	TGTGCCTGGAGTCCCCTTGGAGCGGGCAGGAGGGTTGTGAACACTGAAGCTTTCTTT	CAWSPLGAGRRVVNTEAFF
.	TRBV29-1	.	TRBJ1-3	TGCAGCGTAGCCCCCGGGGGCACCATATATTTT	CSVAPGGTIYF
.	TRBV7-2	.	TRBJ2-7	TGTGCCAGCAGCATCATAGGGGAGGGGGGTTACGAGCAGTACTTC	CASSIIGEGGYEQYF
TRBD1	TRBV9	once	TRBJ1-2	TGTGCCAGCAGCGTAGATTTCCAGGGGGCGTCCTATGGCTACACCTTC	CASSVDFQGASYGYTF
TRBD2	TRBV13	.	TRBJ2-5	TGTGCCAGCAGCTTAGATCCTAGCGGGGGGGCTCTCGAGACCCAGTACTTC	CASSLDPSGGALETQYF
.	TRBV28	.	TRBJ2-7	TGTGCCAGCAGTTTAGGTCGGCGGTCGGGTGGGGAGCAGTACTTC	CASSLGRRSGGEQYF